Listed below are T cell receptor beta chains from one sample, sequenced in a study of blood T cell repertoires in COVID-19. Produced via immunoSEQ multiplex PCR; TCRdb's table is partial and in-frame only. The sample consists of over 200,000 clones, approximately 84% of them appearing once. Sequencing was carried out using peripheral blood. The receptors were sampled from a man aged 35 to 55 with active or convalescent COVID-19. Each CDR3 is given with its conserved first and last residue. The D gene is left open where the match is weak. Clone size appears in some rows only: once, few, many, or a class for an expanded clone.

d_gene,v_gene,abundance,j_gene,CDR3aa,CDR3nt
TRBD2,TRBV5-1,-,TRBJ2-7,CASTTGGDSYEQYF,TGCGCCAGCACCACGGGGGGGGACTCCTACGAGCAGTACTTC
TRBD1,TRBV4-1,-,TRBJ2-7,CASSQGTGPYEQYF,TGCGCCAGCAGCCAAGGGACAGGGCCGTACGAGCAGTACTTC
-,TRBV6-4,-,TRBJ1-6,CASSVGTYNSPLHF,TGTGCCAGCAGTGTCGGGACATATAATTCACCCCTCCACTTT
-,TRBV19,-,TRBJ1-1,CASSIRGSALEAFF,TGTGCCAGTAGTATCAGAGGGTCTGCCCTAGAAGCTTTCTTT
-,TRBV5-1,-,TRBJ1-4,CASRRGVNTNEKLFF,TGCGCCAGCAGAAGGGGCGTGAACACTAATGAAAAACTGTTTTTT
-,TRBV3-1/TRBV3-2,-,TRBJ2-5,CASSRSPRQRRQETQYF,TGTGCCAGCAGCCGCTCACCGCGGCAGAGGCGGCAAGAGACCCAGTACTTC
TRBD1,TRBV7-9,-,TRBJ1-2,CASSPGRDRSFYGYTF,TGTGCCAGCAGCCCAGGAAGGGACAGAAGCTTCTATGGCTACACCTTC
-,TRBV5-1,-,TRBJ2-7,CASSLNGVWEQYF,TGCGCCAGCAGCTTGAACGGGGTTTGGGAGCAGTACTTC
-,TRBV5-1,-,TRBJ2-1,CASSFDRAQRAYNEQFF,TGCGCCAGCAGCTTTGACAGGGCACAGCGGGCATACAATGAGCAGTTCTTC
-,TRBV27,-,TRBJ2-7,CASSRLGPVEQYF,TGTGCCAGCAGTCGACTAGGCCCCGTAGAGCAGTACTTC
TRBD2,TRBV27,-,TRBJ2-1,CAIAGGGLNEQFF,TGTGCCATCGCGGGAGGGGGTCTGAATGAGCAGTTCTTC
-,TRBV5-6,-,TRBJ1-4,CASSYGRVDEKLFF,TGTGCCAGCAGCTACGGCAGGGTCGATGAAAAACTGTTTTTT
TRBD1,TRBV6-2/TRBV6-3,once,TRBJ1-5,CASSYPRDSLNQPQHF,TGTGCCAGCAGTTACCCACGGGACAGCCTTAATCAGCCCCAGCATTTT
-,TRBV9,-,TRBJ2-7,CASSVGGSYEQYF,TGTGCCAGCAGCGTGGGGGGTTCCTACGAGCAGTACTTC
-,TRBV6-5,-,TRBJ2-3,CASSYSTGRATDTQYF,TGTGCCAGCAGTTACTCCACAGGCAGGGCTACAGATACGCAGTATTTT
TRBD1,TRBV2,-,TRBJ2-7,CASGQGSYEQYF,TGTGCCAGCGGACAGGGGTCCTACGAGCAGTACTTC
TRBD1,TRBV14,-,TRBJ1-3,CASSDRGLVGNTIYF,TGTGCCAGCAGTGACAGGGGGCTGGTTGGAAACACCATATATTTT
TRBD2,TRBV5-1,-,TRBJ2-1,CASSAFSLAGGRRDNEQFF,TGCGCCAGCAGCGCCTTTTCACTAGCGGGAGGGCGAAGGGACAATGAGCAGTTCTTC
TRBD1,TRBV11-2,-,TRBJ1-4,CASSLESGGDEKLFF,TGTGCCAGCAGCTTAGAGTCAGGGGGAGACGAAAAACTGTTTTTT
-,TRBV28,-,TRBJ1-1,CASSLRQDRTEAFF,TGTGCCAGCAGTTTACGACAGGATAGAACTGAAGCTTTCTTT
TRBD1,TRBV5-8,-,TRBJ1-1,CASRPPGQVGVVNTEAFF,TGTGCCAGCAGACCCCCGGGACAGGTGGGGGTGGTTAACACTGAAGCTTTCTTT
TRBD2,TRBV6-5,-,TRBJ2-2,CASMGGGWTGELFF,TGTGCCAGCATGGGGGGAGGGTGGACCGGGGAGCTGTTTTTT
TRBD1,TRBV7-9,-,TRBJ1-1,CASSPPGQGSFNTEAFF,TGTGCCAGCAGCCCCCCGGGACAGGGGTCTTTCAACACTGAAGCTTTCTTT
TRBD1,TRBV6-4,-,TRBJ1-2,CASSITSGTGGLYGYTF,TGTGCCAGCAGTATCACCTCCGGGACAGGGGGCTTATATGGCTACACCTTC
-,TRBV18,-,TRBJ1-2,CASSPLLGGYTF,TGTGCCAGCTCACCCTTACTAGGGGGCTACACCTTC
TRBD1,TRBV7-9,-,TRBJ2-1,CASSQQGAVLSHNEQFF,TGTGCCAGCAGCCAACAGGGGGCCGTACTATCCCACAATGAGCAGTTCTTC
-,TRBV5-1,once,TRBJ1-2,CASSLAISPTGLNGYTF,TGCGCCAGCAGCTTGGCCATAAGTCCGACGGGGTTGAATGGCTACACCTTC
TRBD1,TRBV7-9,few,TRBJ1-1,CASSNRGRGTEAFF,TGTGCCAGCAGCAATAGGGGGCGAGGAACTGAAGCTTTCTTT
-,TRBV7-9,-,TRBJ1-5,CASSLDSSYQPQHF,TGTGCCAGCAGCTTGGACAGTAGTTATCAGCCCCAGCATTTT
-,TRBV9,-,TRBJ2-2,CASSVRGRNTGELFF,TGTGCCAGCAGCGTTAGGGGGAGGAACACCGGGGAGCTGTTTTTT
-,TRBV25-1,-,TRBJ2-2,CASSEDFGTGELFF,TGTGCCAGCAGTGAAGACTTTGGGACCGGGGAGCTGTTTTTT
-,TRBV11-2,-,TRBJ2-7,CASSLVAVSSYEQYF,TGTGCCAGCAGCTTAGTGGCTGTCAGCTCCTACGAGCAGTACTTC
TRBD1,TRBV12-3/TRBV12-4,-,TRBJ2-1,CASSWTGETFF,TGTGCCAGCAGTTGGACAGGGGAAACGTTCTTC
-,TRBV5-4,-,TRBJ1-2,CASSLARASYGYTF,TGTGCCAGCAGCTTGGCCAGGGCTTCCTATGGCTACACCTTC
-,TRBV7-8,-,TRBJ1-5,CASSLQGTVSNQPQHF,TGTGCCAGCAGCTTACAGGGAACCGTGAGCAATCAGCCCCAGCATTTT
-,TRBV6-5,-,TRBJ1-2,CANRGGHAGDYGYTF,TGTGCCAACCGGGGGGGACACGCCGGGGATTATGGCTACACCTTC
TRBD2,TRBV7-9,-,TRBJ2-2,CASSYLAGGPSTGELFF,TGTGCCAGCAGCTATCTAGCGGGAGGGCCAAGCACCGGGGAGCTGTTTTTT
-,TRBV5-5,-,TRBJ2-7,CASSVTPYEQYF,TGTGCCAGCAGCGTGACTCCGTACGAGCAGTACTTC
-,TRBV29-1,-,TRBJ2-1,CSVVREYNEQFF,TGCAGCGTTGTTAGGGAGTACAATGAGCAGTTCTTC
TRBD1,TRBV27,-,TRBJ2-7,CASSWTGGDWYEQYF,TGTGCCAGCAGTTGGACAGGGGGCGATTGGTACGAGCAGTACTTC
TRBD1,TRBV6-6,once,TRBJ1-2,CASSPGDRNPSNYGYTF,TGTGCCAGCAGTCCGGGGGACAGGAATCCATCTAACTATGGCTACACCTTC
TRBD1,TRBV18,-,TRBJ1-1,CASSPDRGAAEAFF,TGTGCCAGCTCACCGGACAGGGGTGCCGCTGAAGCTTTCTTT
TRBD1,TRBV5-1,-,TRBJ1-3,CASSAGQGGSGNTIYF,TGCGCCAGCAGCGCCGGACAGGGGGGCTCTGGAAACACCATATATTTT
-,TRBV27,once,TRBJ1-1,CASSSYLFWGGVNTEAFF,TGTGCCAGCAGTTCCTACCTTTTCTGGGGGGGGGTGAACACTGAAGCTTTCTTT
TRBD2,TRBV7-8,-,TRBJ2-7,CASSQLSRGSYEQYF,TGTGCCAGCAGCCAACTCTCGCGGGGGTCCTACGAGCAGTACTTC
-,TRBV12-3/TRBV12-4,-,TRBJ2-7,CASSLAGRYEQYF,TGTGCCAGCAGTTTAGCGGGGCGCTACGAGCAGTACTTC
TRBD1,TRBV5-6,-,TRBJ2-7,CASSLSTGYAYEQYF,TGTGCCAGCAGCTTGTCGACAGGGTACGCGTACGAGCAGTACTTC
TRBD2,TRBV7-8,-,TRBJ2-3,CASSLPEEASGLTDTQYF,TGTGCCAGCAGCTTACCCGAGGAGGCTAGCGGCCTCACAGATACGCAGTATTTT
-,TRBV11-2,-,TRBJ2-1,CASSSAVNYNEQFF,TGTGCCAGCAGCTCAGCGGTTAACTACAATGAGCAGTTCTTC
-,TRBV30,-,TRBJ1-5,CAWSAGILLRGQPQHF,TGTGCCTGGAGTGCCGGTATACTCCTCAGAGGTCAGCCCCAGCATTTT
-,TRBV27,-,TRBJ1-2,CASSSLPGPRGGYTF,TGTGCCAGCAGTAGCCTACCGGGCCCGCGGGGAGGCTACACCTTC
TRBD1,TRBV18,-,TRBJ1-6,CASSPNLGTGGNSPLHF,TGTGCCAGCTCACCAAATCTCGGGACAGGGGGGAATTCACCCCTCCACTTT
-,TRBV5-4,-,TRBJ2-7,CASSFGGGGRYEQYF,TGTGCCAGCAGCTTCGGAGGGGGGGGCAGGTACGAGCAGTACTTC
TRBD1,TRBV5-1,-,TRBJ1-1,CASSRGFTGENEAFF,TGCGCCAGCAGCCGAGGATTTACAGGGGAGAATGAAGCTTTCTTT
-,TRBV24-1,-,TRBJ2-1,CATSDLPTGVHEQFF,TGTGCCACCAGTGACCTCCCCACGGGAGTGCATGAGCAGTTCTTC
-,TRBV14,-,TRBJ1-1,CASSQEGALWTEAFF,TGTGCCAGCAGCCAAGAGGGGGCGCTTTGGACTGAAGCTTTCTTT